Listed here are 28 T cell receptor beta chains from one sample, sequenced in a study of blood T cell repertoires in COVID-19 (dated by TCRdb to between 2020 and 2021). Preparation of the library involved the immunoSEQ multiplex PCR assay. TCRdb provides this immuneACCESS table in a form limited to in-frame rearrangements. Some clones are lacking; in checked studies, under half of them reflect an unresolved V gene, and why the rest are absent is not known. The sample table lists 400,000 or so clones, more than 85% of them with a count of one. The ten largest clones add up to roughly 3.1% of the sample. Input material: peripheral blood. These receptors were taken from a human donor in a cohort sampled during active COVID-19.

This chain uses TRBV29-1 with TRBJ2-1; D possibly corresponds to TRBD2 (5 bases). Germline-derived CDR1 and CDR2 are SQVTM and ANQGSEA. The CDR3 sequence is 16 residues long. Trimming removed 7 bases from V and 1 base from J, with 20 bases in between. CDR3 nucleotide sequence: TGCAGCGCTGGGTACCACTTAACGGGGTCCTACAATGAGCAGTTCTTC. It translates to CSAGYHLTGSYNEQFF.

V gene TRBV27 combines with J gene TRBJ2-7, with D tentatively TRBD2 (6 bases). The CDR3 consists of 13 residues. Germline V gene lookup returns CDR1 MNHEY and CDR2 SMNVEV (reference sequence). V lost 3 bases to trimming and J lost 6 bases, with 12 bases between them. CDR3 loop: CASSFFFGGEQYF. In DNA, the CDR3 is TGTGCCAGCAGTTTCTTCTTCGGGGGCGAGCAGTACTTC.

This sequence joins TRBV5-1 and TRBJ2-1; 10 bases match TRBD2. The CDR3 has 17 residues. CDR1 SGHRS and CDR2 YFSETQ come from the germline V gene. The V and J ends lost 0 bases and 9 bases, in that order; junction bases with no gene match: 12. This CDR3 is CASSLELAGTSASEQFF. The CDR3 nucleotides are TGCGCCAGCAGCTTGGAACTAGCGGGGACATCAGCAAGTGAGCAGTTCTTC.

DNA of the CDR3: TGTGCCAGCAGTGAAAAAGGGGGGACTAGCGGATTCACAGATACGCAGTATTTT. This codes for CASSEKGGTSGFTDTQYF. The gene calls are TRBV25-1 and TRBJ2-3, with 11 bases that match TRBD2. V lost 2 bases to trimming and J lost 2 bases; unmatched junction nucleotides: 9. CDR3 length: 18 residues. Looked up from germline, CDR1 is MGHDK and CDR2 is SYGVNS.

The rearrangement joins TRBV6-4 to TRBJ2-3; 7 bases agree with TRBD2. V shed 0 bases, J shed 1 base, and the junction held 4 bases outside the gene matches. The CDR3 consists of 16 residues. Germline-derived CDR1 and CDR2 are MRHNA and SNTAGT. The CDR3 here is CASSDSGGGGTDTQYF. The CDR3 DNA reads as TGTGCCAGCAGTGACTCGGGCGGGGGAGGCACAGATACGCAGTATTTT.

The V and J genes are TRBV6-4 and TRBJ2-1; 13 bases match TRBD2. Germline-derived CDR1 and CDR2 are MRHNA and SNTAGT. The CDR3 has 15 amino acids. J lost 8 bases, V lost 3 bases, and 4 bases had no gene match. CDR3 region: CASSETSGGADEQFF. The CDR3 nucleotides read TGTGCCAGCAGTGAAACTAGCGGGGGGGCCGATGAGCAGTTCTTC.

The CDR3 protein is CASSSRQGTPGNTIYF. The CDR3 nucleotides read TGTGCCAGCAGTTCAAGACAGGGGACCCCTGGAAACACCATATATTTT. The chain has TRBV27 and TRBJ1-3, with 8 bases matching TRBD1. This CDR3 comprises 16 residues. Per germline, CDR1 MNHEY and CDR2 SMNVEV (reference sequence). V gave up 4 bases and J gave up 2 bases; unmatched junction bases: 7.

The V gene is TRBV12-3 or TRBV12-4, the J gene TRBJ2-2; possible D gene TRBD1, 6 bases. This CDR3 has 13 amino acids. V gave up 2 bases and J gave up 6 bases, with 7 bases separating them. The CDR3 loop reads CASSLNRAGELFF. The CDR3 DNA follows: TGTGCCAGCAGTTTAAACAGGGCCGGGGAGCTGTTTTTT.

The genes are TRBV19 and TRBJ2-3, with 7 bases fitting TRBD1. Germline CDR1 LNHDA, CDR2 SQIVND (reference sequence). Trimming at V came to 4 bases and at J to 3 bases, leaving 4 bases not matched to a gene. CDR3 length: 14 residues. The CDR3 sequence is CASSTGQLTDTQYF. CDR3 in DNA: TGTGCCAGTAGTACGGGACAGTTAACAGATACGCAGTATTTT.

V usage is TRBV2 and J usage is TRBJ1-4, with 7 bases that match TRBD1. The V and J ends lost 5 bases and 5 bases, in that order; junction bases with no gene match: 5. Germline CDR1 is SNHLY and CDR2 is FYNNEI. CDR3 length equals 14 residues. In DNA form, the CDR3 reads TGTGCCAGCAGTCGGGGGACAGAGAATGAAAAACTGTTTTTT. Protein product: CASSRGTENEKLFF.

V and J are TRBV5-8 and TRBJ2-2; D is perhaps TRBD1 (5 bases). Germline values: CDR1 SGHTS, CDR2 YDEGEE. The CDR3 spans 15 residues. V lost 0 bases to trimming and J lost 5 bases, with 11 bases between them. The CDR3 region is CASSLVQGWTGELFF. As DNA, the CDR3 is TGTGCCAGCAGCTTGGTCCAGGGTTGGACCGGGGAGCTGTTTTTT. Full variable domain (missing parts from reference TRBV5-8 and TRBJ2-2): EAGVTQSPTHLIKTRGQQATLRCSPISGHTSVYWYQQALGLGLQFLLWYDEGEERNRGNFPPRFSGRQFPNYSSELNVNALELEDSALYLCASSLVQGWTGELFFGEGSRLTVL.

J is TRBJ2-3 and V is TRBV6-6, with 8 nucleotides matching TRBD2. The germline CDR1 and CDR2 sequences are MNHNY and SVGAGI (reference sequence). The CDR3 has 14 amino acids. Trimming took 8 bases from V and 1 from J; bases not matched to a gene: 5. The CDR3 DNA reads TGTGCCAGCGGGTTAGCGGGACGCACAGATACGCAGTATTTT. Translating gives CASGLAGRTDTQYF.

The chain has TRBV6-4 and TRBJ2-3; 8 bases match TRBD2. The V gene's germline CDR1 is MRHNA and CDR2 SNTAGT. V trimming: 4 bases; J trimming: 3 bases; junction bases outside the gene matches: 3. The CDR3 sequence is 14 residues long. The CDR3 here is CASSVERETDTQYF. In DNA form, the CDR3 reads TGTGCCAGCAGTGTCGAGCGGGAGACAGATACGCAGTATTTT.

This clone was recorded once. This chain uses TRBV5-6 with TRBJ1-1, with 7 nucleotides matching TRBD1. J lost 0 bases, V lost 8 bases, and 16 bases had no gene match. Germline V gene data show CDR1 as SGHDT and CDR2 as YYEEEE. The CDR3 sequence is 17 residues long. CDR3 protein: CASQIRQGLTMNTEAFF. Written as DNA, the CDR3 is TGTGCCAGTCAAATAAGACAGGGATTAACCATGAACACTGAAGCTTTCTTT.

V and J are TRBV2 and TRBJ1-2, with TRBD1 matching over 10 bases. Germline V gives CDR1 SNHLY, CDR2 FYNNEI. The CDR3 contains 15 residues. Trimming removed 4 bases from V and 3 bases from J; junction bases left unmatched: 5. CDR3 sequence (DNA): TGTGCCAGCAGTGGCTCGACAGGGGGCGACTATGGCTACACCTTC. Its protein is CASSGSTGGDYGYTF.

CDR3 in DNA: TGTGCCAGCAGCCAACGTCCGGCGGACTCCGGGGAGCTGTTTTTT. It encodes CASSQRPADSGELFF. This sequence joins TRBV14 and TRBJ2-2; possible D gene TRBD2, 5 bases. V gave up 2 bases and J gave up 6 bases, with 13 bases separating them. The CDR3 is 15 residues long. Per the germline V gene, CDR1 is SGHDN and CDR2 is FVKESK. The whole variable domain, remainder taken from reference TRBV14 and TRBJ2-2, is EAGVTQFPSHSVIEKGQTVTLRCDPISGHDNLYWYRRVMGKEIKFLLHFVKESKQDESGMPNNRFLAERTGGTYSTLKVQPAELEDSGVYFCASSQRPADSGELFFGEGSRLTVL.

This clone was counted only a few times. The J gene is TRBJ2-1, the V gene TRBV5-5; D unresolved. The CDR3 extends over 15 amino acids. The V and J ends lost 1 base and 0 bases respectively, with 8 bases between them. The V gene's germline CDR1 is SGHKS and CDR2 YYEKEE (reference sequence). Here the CDR3 reads CASSLLAASYNEQFF. CDR3 DNA: TGTGCCAGCAGCTTGTTAGCAGCCTCCTACAATGAGCAGTTCTTC.

This chain uses TRBV11-1 with TRBJ2-5, with a weak D call TRBD2 (6 bases). The germline gives CDR1 SGHAT, CDR2 FQDESV (reference sequence). Trimming stripped 5 bases from V and 0 bases from J, with 13 bases between. The CDR3 runs 15 residues. The CDR3 DNA sequence: TGTGCCAGCAGCCCCGGGGGAGCGTACCAAGAGACCCAGTACTTC. The encoded protein is CASSPGGAYQETQYF.

This rearrangement joins TRBV2 to TRBJ2-1; D is possibly TRBD1 (6 bases). Trimming removed 5 bases from V and 6 bases from J, with 8 bases in between. The V gene's germline CDR1 is SNHLY and CDR2 FYNNEI. The CDR3 sequence is 12 residues long. CDR3 in amino acids: CASSLQGNEQFF. The CDR3 region has the DNA TGTGCCAGCAGTCTACAGGGCAATGAGCAGTTCTTC.

This chain uses TRBV2 with TRBJ2-7; 10 positions agree with TRBD1. This CDR3 is built from 13 residues. V lost 4 bases, J lost 5 bases, and 2 bases stayed unmatched. CDR1 SNHLY and CDR2 FYNNEI come from the germline V gene. CDR3 amino acids: CASSVGTGDEQYF. DNA of the CDR3: TGTGCCAGCAGTGTTGGGACAGGGGACGAGCAGTACTTC. Complete variable domain (other parts from reference TRBV2 and TRBJ2-7): EPEVTQTPSHQVTQMGQEVILRCVPISNHLYFYWYRQILGQKVEFLVSFYNNEISEKSEIFDDQFSVERPDGSNFTLKIRSTKLEDSAMYFCASSVGTGDEQYFGPGTRLTVT.

This clone was counted a single time. The CDR3 protein is CASSEALLAGGHANTGELFF. The CDR3 region has the DNA TGTGCCAGCAGTGAAGCGCTACTAGCGGGGGGACACGCGAACACCGGGGAGCTGTTTTTT. The chain carries TRBV6-1 and TRBJ2-2; 12 nucleotides match TRBD2. The junction had 8 bases not matched to a gene; V was cut back by 0 bases and J by 0 bases. Germline-derived CDR1 and CDR2 are MNHNS and SASEGT. The CDR3 has 20 amino acids.

The V gene is TRBV3-1 (or the pseudogene TRBV3-2), the J gene TRBJ2-5; tentative D call: TRBD2 (5 bases). CDR3 length: 16 amino acids. CDR1 is LGHDT, CDR2 YNNKEL, per germline (reference sequence). V was pared by 2 bases and J by 5 bases, with 18 bases between. The CDR3 DNA reads TGTGCCAGCAGCCAAAGTTATCGGGCGGGTGCGGAGACCCAGTACTTC. This encodes CASSQSYRAGAETQYF.

V is TRBV5-4 and J is TRBJ1-6; 8 nucleotides align to TRBD1. Germline trimming cut 3 bases from V and 10 bases from J; bases unmatched to any gene: 6. The germline V gene encodes CDR1 SGHNT and CDR2 YYREEE (reference sequence). The CDR3 is 14 amino acids. For the CDR3, the DNA is TGTGCCAGCAGCTCCCGGACAGGGTTGTCACCCCTCCACTTT. It encodes CASSSRTGLSPLHF.

Remarks on this clone: The same CDR3 is also encoded by other DNA sequences in this sample. The chain joins TRBV5-1 to TRBJ1-3; D gene unclear. Deletions cut 4 bases from V and 0 bases from J, with 8 bases between. Germline V CDR1 and CDR2: SGHRS, YFSETQ. The CDR3 runs to 14 residues. The chain's CDR3 is CASSLDNSGNTIYF. The CDR3 nucleotides are TGCGCCAGCAGCCTTGACAACTCTGGAAACACCATATATTTT.

This sequence joins TRBV4-1 and TRBJ1-3; 12 bases match TRBD1. V lost 4 bases to trimming and J lost 0 bases; unmatched junction nucleotides: 10. Germline CDR1 is MGHRA and CDR2 is YSYEKL. The CDR3 loop spans 19 amino acids. DNA for the CDR3: TGCGCCAGCAGCCCAGGCGGGACAGGGGGCCTTCTCTCTGGAAACACCATATATTTT. Its translation: CASSPGGTGGLLSGNTIYF.

Only a few counts were recorded for this clone. This CDR3 is CTSSPPTSGETWGETQYF. The CDR3 coding sequence is TGCACCAGCAGCCCCCCGACTAGCGGGGAGACGTGGGGCGAGACCCAGTACTTC. This chain connects TRBV1 to TRBJ2-5; the table's D call, TRBD2, has no DNA check behind it. TRBV1 corresponds to a pseudogene. The CDR3 is made up of 18 amino acids.

V usage is TRBV5-6 and J usage is TRBJ1-4, with D possibly TRBD1 on 6 matching bases. This CDR3 spans 15 amino acids. Germline V gene sequence: CDR1 SGHDT, CDR2 YYEEEE. The V end lost 0 bases, the J end lost 7 bases, and 13 bases lay between the germline ends. CDR3 bases: TGTGCCAGCAGCTTGGTGGGGGGGGCCGGTGAAAAACTGTTTTTT. Its translation: CASSLVGGAGEKLFF.

The V and J genes are TRBV28 and TRBJ1-3; the D gene is possibly TRBD1 (6 bases). The CDR3 is 15 residues long. Trimming took off 10 bases at V and 0 bases at J, with 16 bases between the two ends. Germline CDR1 is MDHEN and CDR2 is SYDVKM. The CDR3 protein is CATQSGDHSGNTIYF. For the CDR3, the DNA is TGTGCCACTCAATCAGGGGACCACTCTGGAAACACCATATATTTT.